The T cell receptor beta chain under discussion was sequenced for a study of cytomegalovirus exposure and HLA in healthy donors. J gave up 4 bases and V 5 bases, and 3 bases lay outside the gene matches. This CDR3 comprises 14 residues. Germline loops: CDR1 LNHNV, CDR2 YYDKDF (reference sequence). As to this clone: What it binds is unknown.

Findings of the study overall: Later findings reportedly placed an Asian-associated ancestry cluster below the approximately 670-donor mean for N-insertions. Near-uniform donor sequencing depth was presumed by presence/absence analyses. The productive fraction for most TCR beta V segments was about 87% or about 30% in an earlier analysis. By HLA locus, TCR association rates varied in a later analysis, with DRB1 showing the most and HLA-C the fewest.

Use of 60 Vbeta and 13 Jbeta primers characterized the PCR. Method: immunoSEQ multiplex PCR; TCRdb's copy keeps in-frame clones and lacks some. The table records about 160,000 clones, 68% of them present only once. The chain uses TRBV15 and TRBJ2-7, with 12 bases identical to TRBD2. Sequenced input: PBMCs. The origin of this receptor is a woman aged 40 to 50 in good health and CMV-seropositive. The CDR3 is CATSFGLAGYEQYF. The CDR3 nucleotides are TGTGCCACCAGCTTCGGACTAGCGGGGTACGAGCAGTACTTC.